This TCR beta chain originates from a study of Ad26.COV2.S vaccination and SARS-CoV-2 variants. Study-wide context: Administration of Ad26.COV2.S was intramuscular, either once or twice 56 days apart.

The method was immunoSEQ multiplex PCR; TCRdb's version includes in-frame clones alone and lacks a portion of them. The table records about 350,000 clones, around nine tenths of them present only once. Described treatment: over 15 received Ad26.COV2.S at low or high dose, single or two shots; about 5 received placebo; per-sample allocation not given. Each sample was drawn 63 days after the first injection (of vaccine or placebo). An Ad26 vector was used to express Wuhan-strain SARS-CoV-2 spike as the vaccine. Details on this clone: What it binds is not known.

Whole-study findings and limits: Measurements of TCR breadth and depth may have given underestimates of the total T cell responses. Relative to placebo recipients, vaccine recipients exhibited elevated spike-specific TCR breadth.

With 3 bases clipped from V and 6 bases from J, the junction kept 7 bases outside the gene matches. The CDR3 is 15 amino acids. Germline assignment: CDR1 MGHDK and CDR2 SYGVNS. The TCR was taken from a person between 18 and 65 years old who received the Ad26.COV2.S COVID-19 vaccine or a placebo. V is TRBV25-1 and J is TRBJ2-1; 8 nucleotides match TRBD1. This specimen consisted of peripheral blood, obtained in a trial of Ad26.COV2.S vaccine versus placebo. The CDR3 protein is CASSDWGTGANEQFF. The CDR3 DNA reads TGTGCCAGCAGTGATTGGGGGACAGGTGCCAATGAGCAGTTCTTC.